Reported below is one T cell receptor beta chain. The antigen remains unidentified. Trimming took off 3 bases at V and 3 bases at J, with 11 bases between the two ends. The CDR3 contains 15 residues. CDR1 MNHEY and CDR2 SVGEGT come from the germline V gene. Each sample used at least 6.5 million PBMCs. The data were taken from a study of blood T cells in healthy people across ages. Study-level results: Researchers judged that diversity estimates from one million T cells fell short of true values.

Primers used in a second PCR of about 7 to 12 cycles were a sample-barcoded 5' primer and a J-beta primer mix. TCRdb fed the 5' RACE reads into MiXCR, producing one record per CDR3 protein. The top ten hold around 14% of the sample, which has around 1.1 million distinct CDR3 sequences, less than 45% seen once. The V call is TRBV6-2 or TRBV6-3, the J call TRBJ2-2, with D unresolved. Sequenced sample: blood. This clonotype was obtained from a man younger than 35 in good health. The CDR3, as DNA: TGTGCCAGCAGTTATGTGCGGCCAGACACCGGGGAGCTGTTTTTT. Translating gives CASSYVRPDTGELFF.